These 21 T cell receptor beta chains were sequenced from one sample in a study of T-cell reconstitution after alpha-beta-depleted transplantation in children. TCRbeta library construction was performed incorporating unique molecular identifiers. One entry per CDR3 protein, called by TCRdb with MiXCR from the PCR reads. The sample lists about 240,000 distinct CDR3 sequences, about 11% occurring once. The material sequenced was PBMCs from the stem cell graft donor, taken from the stem cell graft. These receptors originate from a human donor who donated a stem cell graft to a child with acute lymphoblastic leukemia.

This clonotype was observed at least ten times. The chain employs TRBV7-2 and TRBJ1-5, with D tentatively TRBD1 (6 bases). The germline V gene has CDR1 SGHTA and CDR2 FQGNSA. This CDR3 contains 14 residues. With 5 bases removed from V and 3 bases from J, the gap between germline ends came to 11 bases. The CDR3 DNA follows: TGTGCCAGCAGCGCAGGGGCCTACAATCAGCCCCAGCATTTT. Translation: CASSAGAYNQPQHF.

This clonotype came up many times. CDR3 loop: CASSLERWGGTEAFF. The CDR3 DNA sequence: TGTGCCAGCAGCTTAGAGCGGTGGGGGGGGACTGAAGCTTTCTTT. The V gene is TRBV7-2, the J gene TRBJ1-1, with TRBD1 as a possible D gene (5 bases). CDR3 length equals 15 residues. Germline CDR1 is SGHTA and CDR2 is FQGNSA. V was cut by 1 base and J by 5 bases, with 14 bases left in between.

Ten or more counts support this clonotype. The V gene is TRBV4-2, the J gene TRBJ1-4; TRBD1 is a possible D gene (5 bases). CDR1 and CDR2 (germline): LGHNA, YNFKEQ. Trimming cost V 4 bases and J 2 bases, with 14 bases left between them. The CDR3 covers 16 residues. In DNA, the CDR3 is TGTGCCAGCAGCCCGCTCGGGGGACCCACTAATGAAAAACTGTTTTTT. Translation gives CASSPLGGPTNEKLFF.

This clonotype occurred many times. This sequence joins TRBV12-3 or TRBV12-4 and TRBJ2-3, with TRBD1 identical over 9 bases. V was pared by 10 bases and J by 3 bases, with 11 bases of the junction left unmatched. The CDR3 has 15 amino acids. This CDR3 reads CATLLTGGKTDTQYF. DNA of the CDR3: TGTGCCACCCTATTGACAGGGGGGAAGACAGATACGCAGTATTTT.

This clonotype was observed many times. The CDR3 reads CASSIAGETYNEQFF. The DNA of the CDR3 is TGTGCCAGCAGCATCGCGGGAGAGACCTACAATGAGCAGTTCTTC. The rearrangement uses TRBV9 and TRBJ2-1, with TRBD2 identical over 7 bases. In germline, CDR1 is SGDLS, CDR2 YYNGEE. CDR3 length: 15 residues. V dropped 4 bases and J dropped 2; count of bases not matched to a gene: 6.

This clonotype was found many times. The gene calls are TRBV11-3 and TRBJ2-3, with D possibly being TRBD2 (6 bases). CDR1 is SGHNT and CDR2 is YENEEA in the germline V gene. V lost 6 bases to trimming and J lost 6 bases, with 16 bases between them. The CDR3 is 14 amino acids. The CDR3 sequence is CASSSGGRSDTQYF. The CDR3 DNA reads as TGTGCCAGCAGTAGCGGCGGACGTTCTGATACGCAGTATTTT.

This clonotype was observed many times. V usage is TRBV29-1 and J usage is TRBJ2-5; D remains unclear. V was clipped by 6 bases and J by 0 bases, with 11 bases between them. Looked up from germline, CDR1 is SQVTM and CDR2 is ANQGSEA. The CDR3 spans 13 residues. The CDR3 bases are TGCAGCGTATTTACAGAGAACCAAGAGACCCAGTACTTC. It encodes CSVFTENQETQYF.

This clonotype was counted many times. The rearrangement uses TRBV7-3 and TRBJ2-3; D tentatively reads TRBD1 or TRBD2 (7 bases each). The CDR3 runs to 15 residues. Trimming removed 3 bases from V and 6 bases from J, with 16 bases in between. CDR1 SGHTA and CDR2 FQGTGA come from the germline V gene. The CDR3 here is CASSFRGGGMDTQYF. The DNA for the CDR3 is TGTGCCAGCAGCTTCCGGGGAGGGGGCATGGATACGCAGTATTTT. Looking up the rest from reference TRBV7-3 and TRBJ2-3 gives the full variable domain: GAGVSQTPSNKVTEKGKYVELRCDPISGHTALYWYRQSLGQGPEFLIYFQGTGAADDSGLPNDRFFAVRPEGSVSTLKIQRTERGDSAVYLCASSFRGGGMDTQYFGPGTRLTVL.

Ten or more counts support this clonotype. This rearrangement joins TRBV28 to TRBJ2-6; 9 nucleotides agree with TRBD1. CDR3 length: 16 residues. After removal of 2 bases from V and 4 bases from J, the junction contained 3 bases not matched to a gene. Germline V gene sequence: CDR1 MDHEN, CDR2 SYDVKM. CDR3 bases: TGTGCCAGCAGTTTAGGGGACAGGGCGGGGGCCAACGTCCTGACTTTC. This gives the protein CASSLGDRAGANVLTF.

V and J are TRBV6-5 and TRBJ1-4; TRBD1 is a possible D gene (5 bases). CDR1 is MNHEY, CDR2 SVGAGI, per germline. The CDR3 spans 14 residues. V was trimmed by 0 bases and J by 6 bases, leaving 8 bases between them. The chain's CDR3 is CASSYSLRDEKLFF. The CDR3, as DNA: TGTGCCAGCAGTTACTCGCTCAGGGATGAAAAACTGTTTTTT.

The V gene is TRBV13, the J gene TRBJ2-1; D may correspond to TRBD1 or TRBD2 (5 bases each). The CDR3 has 17 residues. Trimming shortened V by 10 bases and J by 4 bases, and 26 bases separated the two germline ends. Germline loops: CDR1 PRHDT, CDR2 FYEKMQ (reference sequence). The CDR3 protein is CAMGPGTLCRRYNEQFF. The CDR3 nucleotides are TGTGCCATGGGCCCCGGGACCCTCTGCCGAAGATACAATGAGCAGTTCTTC.

Ten or more counts support this clonotype. V is TRBV4-3 and J is TRBJ1-4, with 8 nucleotides matching TRBD1. V shed 3 bases, J shed 10 bases, and the junction held 16 bases outside the gene matches. CDR1 is LGHNA, CDR2 YSLEER, per germline. The CDR3 runs 17 residues. CDR3 bases: TGCGCCAGCAGCCACGCTAAACGGGACAGGCGGTTCGGAAAACTGTTTTTT. Translated: CASSHAKRDRRFGKLFF.

This clonotype was detected many times. The chain combines TRBV20-1 with TRBJ2-1; TRBD2 might be the D (6 bases). This CDR3 spans 15 amino acids. The germline V gene has CDR1 DFQATT and CDR2 SNEGSKA (reference sequence). The V end lost 3 bases, the J end lost 10 bases, and 22 bases lay between the germline ends. The CDR3 region has the DNA TGCAGTGCTAGGGAGTTGGCTAGCGTGCCTAGCGAGCAGTTCTTC. It specifies CSARELASVPSEQFF.

The chain has TRBV5-1 and TRBJ2-2, with a tentative D call TRBD1 (6 bases). CDR3 length: 13 amino acids. The germline CDR1 and CDR2 sequences are SGHRS and YFSETQ. Trimming stripped 6 bases from V and 6 bases from J, with 12 bases between. CDR3 DNA sequence: TGCGCCAGCACTGACAGGACGGCCGGGGAGCTGTTTTTT. Translating it yields CASTDRTAGELFF.

This clonotype was seen at least ten times. V gene TRBV4-3 combines with J gene TRBJ1-4, with D maybe TRBD1 (5 bases). CDR3 length: 13 residues. CDR1 is LGHNA, CDR2 YSLEER, per germline. Between the trimmed V and J ends, which lost 3 bases and 7 bases, there was a span of 9 bases. Written as DNA, the CDR3 is TGCGCCAGCAGCCAGGGGGTCATTGAAAAACTGTTTTTT. Translation gives CASSQGVIEKLFF.

In DNA, the CDR3 is TGTGCCAGCAGCCCGGGACTAGCGGGCACCGGGGAGCTGTTTTTT. Translated: CASSPGLAGTGELFF. The V call is TRBV14, the J call TRBJ2-2; 12 bases agree with TRBD2. The CDR3 is 15 amino acids. Germline CDR1 and CDR2: SGHDN and FVKESK. V trimming: 4 bases; J trimming: 4 bases; junction bases outside the gene matches: 1.

This clonotype was seen many times. V and J are TRBV20-1 and TRBJ1-4; D is unclear. V was trimmed by 0 bases and J by 10 bases, leaving 9 bases between them. This CDR3 region has 12 residues. The V gene's germline CDR1 is DFQATT and CDR2 SNEGSKA (reference sequence). The CDR3 protein is CSAREKDLKLFF. In DNA, the CDR3 is TGCAGTGCTAGAGAGAAGGATTTAAAACTGTTTTTT.

The chain is built from TRBV6-1 and TRBJ1-5; the match to TRBD1 covers 12 bases. The CDR3 has 15 amino acids. CDR1 MNHNS and CDR2 SASEGT come from the germline V gene. The J segment lost 3 bases and the V segment lost 4 bases, leaving 1 base of the junction unmatched. CDR3 DNA sequence: TGTGCCAGCAGTGCGGGACAGGGGGCCAATCAGCCCCAGCATTTT. This translates into CASSAGQGANQPQHF.

This chain joins TRBV19 and TRBJ1-1; TRBD1 agrees at 8 bases. CDR1 and CDR2 (germline): LNHDA, SQIVND (reference sequence). V dropped 1 base and J dropped 4; count of bases not matched to a gene: 11. This CDR3 spans 17 amino acids. The CDR3, as DNA: TGTGCCAGTAGTATAGGTACCAGGGGGCCGACGGGCACTGAAGCTTTCTTT. Its translation is CASSIGTRGPTGTEAFF.

This clonotype was found many times. Here the CDR3 reads CATAGYNEQFF. The CDR3 DNA reads as TGTGCCACCGCCGGTTACAATGAGCAGTTCTTC. The rearrangement joins TRBV15 to TRBJ2-1, with D unresolved. Germline values: CDR1 LNHNV, CDR2 YYDKDF (reference sequence). The CDR3 is 11 amino acids. V was clipped by 8 bases and J by 4 bases, with 6 bases between them.

V and J are TRBV10-3 and TRBJ1-2, with 8 nucleotides matching TRBD1. Germline CDR1 reads ENHRY; CDR2 reads SYGVKD. The CDR3 loop spans 19 amino acids. V lost 5 bases, J lost 4 bases, and 21 bases stayed unmatched. The CDR3 DNA reads TGTGCCATCAGTCTCCGTGGGATGAACAGGGGGAATTTGACCTATGGCTACACCTTC. Translating it yields CAISLRGMNRGNLTYGYTF.